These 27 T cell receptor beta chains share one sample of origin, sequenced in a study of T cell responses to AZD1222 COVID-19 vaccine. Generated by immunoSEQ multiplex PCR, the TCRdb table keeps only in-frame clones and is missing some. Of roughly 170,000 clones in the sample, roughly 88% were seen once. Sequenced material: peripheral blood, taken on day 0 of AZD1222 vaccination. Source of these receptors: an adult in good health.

The CDR3 sequence: CASSSGQGYGYTF. The DNA for the CDR3 is TGTGCCAGCAGTTCGGGACAGGGCTATGGCTACACCTTC. The V call is TRBV28, the J call TRBJ1-2, with 9 bases matching TRBD1. The CDR3 spans 13 residues. CDR1 and CDR2 from the germline V gene are MDHEN and SYDVKM. V was pared by 4 bases and J by 4 bases, with 1 base of the junction left unmatched.

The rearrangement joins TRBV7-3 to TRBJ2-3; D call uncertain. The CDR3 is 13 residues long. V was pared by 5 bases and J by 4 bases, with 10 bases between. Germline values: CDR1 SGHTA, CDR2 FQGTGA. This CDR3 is CASSRRRSDTQYF. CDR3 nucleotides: TGTGCCAGCAGCCGTCGACGGTCAGATACGCAGTATTTT.

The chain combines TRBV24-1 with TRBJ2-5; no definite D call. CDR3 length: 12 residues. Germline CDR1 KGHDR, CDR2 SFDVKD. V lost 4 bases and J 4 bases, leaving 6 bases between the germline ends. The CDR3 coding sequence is TGTGCCACCAGTGACCCCGGAGAGACCCAGTACTTC. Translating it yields CATSDPGETQYF.

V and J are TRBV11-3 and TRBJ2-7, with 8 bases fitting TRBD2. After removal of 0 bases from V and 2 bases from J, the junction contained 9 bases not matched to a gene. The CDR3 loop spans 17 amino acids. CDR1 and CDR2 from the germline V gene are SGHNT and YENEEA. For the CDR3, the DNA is TGTGCCAGCAGCTTAGAGGGGTCGGGGGGGATCCCCTACGAGCAGTACTTC. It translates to CASSLEGSGGIPYEQYF.

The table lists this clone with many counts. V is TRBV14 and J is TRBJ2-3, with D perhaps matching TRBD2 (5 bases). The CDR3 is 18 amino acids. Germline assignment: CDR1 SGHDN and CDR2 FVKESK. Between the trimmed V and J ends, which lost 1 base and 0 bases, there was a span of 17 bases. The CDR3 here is CASSQGWATGMSTDTQYF. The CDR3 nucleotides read TGTGCCAGCAGCCAAGGATGGGCGACGGGAATGAGCACAGATACGCAGTATTTT.

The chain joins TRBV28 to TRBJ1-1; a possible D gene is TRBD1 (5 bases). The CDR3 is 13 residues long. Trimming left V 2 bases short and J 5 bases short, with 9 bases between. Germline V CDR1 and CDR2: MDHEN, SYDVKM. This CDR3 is CASSLPGWTEAFF. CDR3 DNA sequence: TGTGCCAGCAGTTTACCAGGGTGGACTGAAGCTTTCTTT.

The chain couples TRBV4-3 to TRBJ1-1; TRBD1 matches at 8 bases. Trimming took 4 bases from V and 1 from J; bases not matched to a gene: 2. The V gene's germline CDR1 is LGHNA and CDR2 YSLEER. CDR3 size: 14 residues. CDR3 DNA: TGCGCCAGCAGCCCGGGGACAGGGAACACTGAAGCTTTCTTT. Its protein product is CASSPGTGNTEAFF.

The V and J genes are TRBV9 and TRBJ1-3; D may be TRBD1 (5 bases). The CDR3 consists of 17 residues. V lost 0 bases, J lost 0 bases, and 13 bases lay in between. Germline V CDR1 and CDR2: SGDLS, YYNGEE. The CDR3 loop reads CASSVAPEQASGNTIYF. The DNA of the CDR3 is TGTGCCAGCAGCGTAGCCCCCGAACAGGCCTCTGGAAACACCATATATTTT.

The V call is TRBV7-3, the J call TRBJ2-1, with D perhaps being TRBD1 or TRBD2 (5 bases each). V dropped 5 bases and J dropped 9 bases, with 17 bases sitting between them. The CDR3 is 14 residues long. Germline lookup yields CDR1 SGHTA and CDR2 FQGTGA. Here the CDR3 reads CASSLTAGGSEQFF. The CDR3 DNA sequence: TGTGCCAGCAGCCTTACGGCTGGGGGAAGTGAGCAGTTCTTC.

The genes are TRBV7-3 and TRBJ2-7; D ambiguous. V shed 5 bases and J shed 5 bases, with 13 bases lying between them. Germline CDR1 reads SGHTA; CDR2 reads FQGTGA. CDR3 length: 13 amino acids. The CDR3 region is CASSEGLGDEQYF. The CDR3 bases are TGTGCCAGCAGCGAAGGGCTGGGCGACGAGCAGTACTTC.

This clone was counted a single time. CDR3 amino acids: CASSIRGQVLKGNSPLHF. In DNA, the CDR3 is TGTGCCAGCAGCATAAGGGGGCAGGTCCTAAAGGGGAATTCACCCCTCCACTTT. V and J are TRBV11-3 and TRBJ1-6; TRBD1 matches 7 bases. Germline V gives CDR1 SGHNT, CDR2 YENEEA. J gave up 7 bases and V 5 bases, and 17 bases lay outside the gene matches. CDR3 length equals 18 residues.

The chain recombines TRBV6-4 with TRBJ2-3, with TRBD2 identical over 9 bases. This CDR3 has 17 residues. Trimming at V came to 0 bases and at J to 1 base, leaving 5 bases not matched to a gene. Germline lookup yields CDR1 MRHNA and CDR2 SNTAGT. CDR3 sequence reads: CASSDSPSSGGTDTQYF. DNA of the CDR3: TGTGCCAGCAGTGACTCCCCATCTAGCGGGGGCACAGATACGCAGTATTTT.

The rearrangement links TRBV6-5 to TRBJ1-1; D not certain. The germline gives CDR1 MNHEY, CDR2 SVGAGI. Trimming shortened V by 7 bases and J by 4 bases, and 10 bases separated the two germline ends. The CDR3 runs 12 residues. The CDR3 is CASNSGLTEAFF. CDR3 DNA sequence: TGTGCCAGCAACTCGGGCCTCACTGAAGCTTTCTTT.

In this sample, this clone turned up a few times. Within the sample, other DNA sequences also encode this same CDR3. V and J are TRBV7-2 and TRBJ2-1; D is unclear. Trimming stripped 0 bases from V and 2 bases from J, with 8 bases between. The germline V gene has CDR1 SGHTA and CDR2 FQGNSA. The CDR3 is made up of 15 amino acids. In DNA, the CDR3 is TGTGCCAGCAGCTTAGCTTTCGGCCCCTACAATGAGCAGTTCTTC. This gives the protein CASSLAFGPYNEQFF.

The CDR3 DNA reads as TGTGCCAGCAGCCAATCTATCTCACCCCTCCACTTT. Translated, it gives CASSQSISPLHF. The J gene is TRBJ1-6, the V gene TRBV3-1 (or the pseudogene TRBV3-2); no firm D call. The CDR3 contains 12 residues. Germline V gene sequence: CDR1 LGHDT, CDR2 YNNKEL (reference sequence). The germline V and J ends were trimmed by 2 bases and 10 bases, with 6 bases remaining between them.

CDR3 amino acids: CASSLAWGDTEAFF. DNA for the CDR3: TGTGCCAGCAGCTTAGCCTGGGGGGACACTGAAGCTTTCTTT. The chain employs TRBV7-9 and TRBJ1-1; TRBD1 is a possible D gene (5 bases). This CDR3 comprises 14 residues. Germline lookup yields CDR1 SEHNR and CDR2 FQNEAQ (reference sequence). Trimming cost V 0 bases and J 3 bases, with 8 bases left between them.

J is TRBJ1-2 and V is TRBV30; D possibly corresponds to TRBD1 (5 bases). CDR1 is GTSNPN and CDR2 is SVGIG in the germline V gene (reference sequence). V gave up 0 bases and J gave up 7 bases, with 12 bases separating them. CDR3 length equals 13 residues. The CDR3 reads CAWSVRQGGGYTF. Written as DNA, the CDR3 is TGTGCCTGGAGTGTACGGCAGGGAGGTGGCTACACCTTC.

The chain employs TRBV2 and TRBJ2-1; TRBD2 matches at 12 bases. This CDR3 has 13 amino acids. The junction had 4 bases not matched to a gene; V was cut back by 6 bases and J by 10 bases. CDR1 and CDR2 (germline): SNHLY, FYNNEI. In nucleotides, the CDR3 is TGTGCCAGCAGGCAACTAGCGGGAGGAGAGCAGTTCTTC. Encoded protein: CASRQLAGGEQFF.

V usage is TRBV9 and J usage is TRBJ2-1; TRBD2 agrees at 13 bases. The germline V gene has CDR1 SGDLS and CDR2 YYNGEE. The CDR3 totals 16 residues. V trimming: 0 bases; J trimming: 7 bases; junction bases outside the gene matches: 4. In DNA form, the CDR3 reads TGTGCCAGCAGCGTAGGTGCGACTAGCGGGGGGAATGAGCAGTTCTTC. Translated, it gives CASSVGATSGGNEQFF.

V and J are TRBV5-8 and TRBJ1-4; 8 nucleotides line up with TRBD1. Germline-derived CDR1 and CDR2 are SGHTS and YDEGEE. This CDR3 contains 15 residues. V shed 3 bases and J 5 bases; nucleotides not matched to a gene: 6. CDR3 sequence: CASSWWTGSNEKLFF. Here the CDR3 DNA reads TGTGCCAGCAGCTGGTGGACAGGGTCGAATGAAAAACTGTTTTTT.

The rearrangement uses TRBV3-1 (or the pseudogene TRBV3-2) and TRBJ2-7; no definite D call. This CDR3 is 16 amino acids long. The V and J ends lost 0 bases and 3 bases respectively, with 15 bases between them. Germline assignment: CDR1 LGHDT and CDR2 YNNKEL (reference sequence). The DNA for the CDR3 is TGTGCCAGCAGCCAAGATTTGGGGATGGTGATCTACGAGCAGTACTTC. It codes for CASSQDLGMVIYEQYF.

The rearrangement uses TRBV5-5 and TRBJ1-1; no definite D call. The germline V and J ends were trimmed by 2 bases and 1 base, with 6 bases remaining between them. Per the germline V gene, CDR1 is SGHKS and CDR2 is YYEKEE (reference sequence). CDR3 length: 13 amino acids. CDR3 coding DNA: TGTGCCAGCAGCTTTGGGCAGAACACTGAAGCTTTCTTT. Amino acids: CASSFGQNTEAFF.

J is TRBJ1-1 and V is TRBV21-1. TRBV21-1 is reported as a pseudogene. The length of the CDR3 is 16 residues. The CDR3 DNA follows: TGTGCCAGCAGCAAAGCGAGGGATCTTATGAACACTGAAGCTTTCTTT. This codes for CASSKARDLMNTEAFF.

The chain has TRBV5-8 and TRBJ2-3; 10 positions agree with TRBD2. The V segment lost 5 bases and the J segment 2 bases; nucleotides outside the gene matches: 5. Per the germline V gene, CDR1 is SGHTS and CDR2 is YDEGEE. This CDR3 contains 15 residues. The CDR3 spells CASSIAGGITDTQYF. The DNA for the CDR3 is TGTGCCAGCAGTATAGCGGGAGGAATCACAGATACGCAGTATTTT.

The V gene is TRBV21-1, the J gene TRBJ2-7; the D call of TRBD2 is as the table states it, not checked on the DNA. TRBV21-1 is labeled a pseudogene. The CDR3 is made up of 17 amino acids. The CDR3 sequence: CASSKGPRTPQSYEQYF. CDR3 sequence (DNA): TGTGCCAGCAGCAAAGGCCCCCGGACTCCCCAATCTTACGAGCAGTACTTC.

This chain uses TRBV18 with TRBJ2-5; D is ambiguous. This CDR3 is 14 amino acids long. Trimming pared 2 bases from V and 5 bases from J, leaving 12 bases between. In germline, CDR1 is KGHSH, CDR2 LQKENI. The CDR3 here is CASSPSPGAETQYF. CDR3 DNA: TGTGCCAGCTCACCAAGCCCCGGAGCGGAGACCCAGTACTTC. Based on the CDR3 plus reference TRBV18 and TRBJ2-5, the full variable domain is NAGVMQNPRHLVRRRGQEARLRCSPMKGHSHVYWYRQLPEEGLKFMVYLQKENIIDESGMPKERFSAEFPKEGPSILRIQQVVRGDSAAYFCASSPSPGAETQYFGPGTRLLVL.

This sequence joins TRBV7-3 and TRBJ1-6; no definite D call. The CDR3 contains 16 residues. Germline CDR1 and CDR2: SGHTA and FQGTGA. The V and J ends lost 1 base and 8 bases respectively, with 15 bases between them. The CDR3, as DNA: TGTGCCAGCAGCTTAAAAGGATCCGGGTTAGATTCACCCCTCCACTTT. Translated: CASSLKGSGLDSPLHF.